The present entry profiles one TCR beta chain with its context. The antigen is unknown. Researchers ran the PCR with 60 Vbeta and 13 Jbeta primers. Produced via immunoSEQ multiplex PCR; TCRdb's table is partial and in-frame only. The table shows about 200,000 clones, with around 70% occurring only once. Germline CDR1 LNHDA, CDR2 SQIVND (reference sequence). The V end was cut by 8 bases, the J end by 3 bases, with 8 bases between. The CDR3 extends over 11 amino acids. This record comes from a study of cytomegalovirus exposure and HLA in healthy donors. Regarding the study as a whole: Cytomegalovirus association was assigned to some 160 TCR beta chains.

The sequencing input was PBMCs. This receptor was taken from a man aged 40-49 years in good health and CMV-seropositive. The chain employs TRBV19 and TRBJ2-7; tentatively, D is TRBD1 (6 bases). CDR3 coding DNA: TGTGCCAGTGGGGACAACTACGAGCAGTACTTC. Its translation: CASGDNYEQYF.